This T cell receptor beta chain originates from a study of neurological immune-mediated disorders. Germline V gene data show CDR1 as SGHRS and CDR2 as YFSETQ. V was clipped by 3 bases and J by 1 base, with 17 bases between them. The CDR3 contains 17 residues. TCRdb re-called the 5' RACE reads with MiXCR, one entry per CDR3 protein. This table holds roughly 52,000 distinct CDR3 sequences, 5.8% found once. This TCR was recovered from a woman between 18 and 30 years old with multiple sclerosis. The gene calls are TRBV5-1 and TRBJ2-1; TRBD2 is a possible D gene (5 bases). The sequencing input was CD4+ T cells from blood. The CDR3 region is CASSSSFEGTSYNEQFF. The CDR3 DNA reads TGCGCCAGCAGCTCATCCTTCGAGGGAACGTCCTACAATGAGCAGTTCTTC.